Below, 21 T cell receptor beta chains from the same sample are listed, as sequenced in a study of memory CD4+ T cells and cytomegalovirus serostatus. The sort gate was single viable CD3+CD4+CD8-CD45RO+ cells for memory CD4+ T cells. Profiling relied on immunoSEQ multiplex PCR, and the TCRdb table lists in-frame clones only, not all of them. The sample comprises about 50,000 clones, about three quarters of which are singletons, and roughly 0.76% rests with the top ten. The sequenced sample consisted of memory CD4+ T cells from blood. The origin of the receptors is an adult in good health and CMV-seronegative.

This chain links TRBV5-8 with TRBJ2-5; D gene uncertain. The germline V gene has CDR1 SGHTS and CDR2 YDEGEE. There are 15 residues in the CDR3. Trimming left V 4 bases short and J 6 bases short, with 19 bases between. As DNA, the CDR3 is TGTGCCAGCAGCCCCGGAGAAATAGGAAGGCAGACCCAGTACTTC. It is translated as CASSPGEIGRQTQYF.

The CDR3 is CASSRGTVGTDTQYF. CDR3 coding DNA: TGTGCCAGCAGCCGAGGGACAGTAGGCACAGATACGCAGTATTTT. The rearrangement links TRBV9 to TRBJ2-3, with TRBD1 matching over 7 bases. The CDR3 extends over 15 amino acids. Germline CDR1 is SGDLS and CDR2 is YYNGEE. The V and J ends lost 4 bases and 1 base, in that order; junction bases with no gene match: 6.

This clone was seen once. The chain has TRBV28 and TRBJ2-1; TRBD2 matches 10 bases. The ends lost 8 bases at V and 5 bases at J; junction bases unmatched: 3. This CDR3 region has 13 residues. Germline CDR1 MDHEN, CDR2 SYDVKM. CDR3 in amino acids: CASLLAGNNEQFF. CDR3 nucleotide sequence: TGTGCCAGCCTACTAGCGGGAAACAATGAGCAGTTCTTC.

The chain has TRBV11-2 and TRBJ1-3; the D is unclear. This CDR3 comprises 16 residues. Germline CDR1 reads SGHAT; CDR2 reads FQNNGV. Trimming removed 5 bases from V and 2 bases from J, with 16 bases in between. The CDR3 DNA sequence: TGTGCCAGCAGCCTCCTGCCGGGGATGGCTGGAAACACCATATATTTT. Protein product: CASSLLPGMAGNTIYF.

The chain links TRBV5-4 to TRBJ2-7; TRBD2 might be the D (5 bases). Germline V gene lookup returns CDR1 SGHNT and CDR2 YYREEE (reference sequence). The CDR3 is made up of 14 amino acids. Deletions cut 0 bases from V and 7 bases from J, with 14 bases between. Written as DNA, the CDR3 is TGTGCCAGCAGCTTGGAGGGCCTTGAGGGAGAGCAGTACTTC. Amino acids: CASSLEGLEGEQYF.

In this sample, this clone turned up once. The chain carries TRBV4-2 and TRBJ2-1; TRBD2 aligns across 9 bases. In germline, CDR1 is LGHNA, CDR2 YNFKEQ. This CDR3 region has 16 residues. V lost 0 bases, J lost 5 bases, and 5 bases stayed unmatched. CDR3 DNA: TGTGCCAGCAGCCAAGATTTAGCGGGGGCTGACAATGAGCAGTTCTTC. Protein sequence: CASSQDLAGADNEQFF.

The table lists this clone with a few counts. The chain uses TRBV4-1 and TRBJ1-1, with a possible D match to TRBD1 (5 bases). Per germline, CDR1 MGHRA and CDR2 YSYEKL. CDR3 length: 16 residues. Trimming left V 1 base short and J 4 bases short, with 16 bases between. The CDR3 sequence is CASSQVSGPLATEAFF. CDR3 DNA sequence: TGCGCCAGCAGCCAAGTTTCGGGACCGCTCGCCACTGAAGCTTTCTTT.

This rearrangement joins TRBV5-1 to TRBJ1-4; D ambiguous. The CDR3 contains 12 residues. Trimming stripped 2 bases from V and 10 bases from J, with 9 bases between. CDR1 and CDR2 (germline): SGHRS, YFSETQ. CDR3 DNA: TGCGCCAGCAGCTTTTCATCAGGAAAACTGTTTTTT. Protein: CASSFSSGKLFF.

This clone has a handful of counts. The J gene is TRBJ1-2, the V gene TRBV5-1, with TRBD1 matching 10 bases. CDR3 length: 15 amino acids. J gave up 4 bases and V 2 bases, and 5 bases lay outside the gene matches. Germline loops: CDR1 SGHRS, CDR2 YFSETQ. CDR3 region: CASSLSGQGTYGYTF. The CDR3 DNA is TGCGCCAGCAGCTTATCGGGACAGGGGACCTATGGCTACACCTTC.

The chain carries TRBV7-6 and TRBJ1-2, with 10 positions matching TRBD1. The germline V gene encodes CDR1 SGHVS and CDR2 FNYEAQ. J gave up 3 bases and V 2 bases, and 6 bases lay outside the gene matches. CDR3 length equals 16 residues. As DNA, the CDR3 is TGTGCCAGCAGCTTATTAACCGGGACAGGGGACTATGGCTACACCTTC. The encoded protein is CASSLLTGTGDYGYTF.

The chain employs TRBV2 and TRBJ2-1; 9 bases fit TRBD1. Germline CDR1 is SNHLY and CDR2 is FYNNEI. J was trimmed by 8 bases and V by 5 bases; bases with no gene match: 7. CDR3 length: 14 amino acids. CDR3 sequence (DNA): TGTGCCAGCAGTCAGGGACAGGGTAATCATGAGCAGTTCTTC. Residues: CASSQGQGNHEQFF.

This chain links TRBV15 with TRBJ1-5; tentatively, D is TRBD1 (5 bases). The CDR3 covers 17 residues. The germline V gene has CDR1 LNHNV and CDR2 YYDKDF (reference sequence). Between the trimmed V and J ends, which lost 0 bases and 6 bases, there was a span of 18 bases. CDR3 sequence (DNA): TGTGCCACCAGCAGAGATCGGGCGACAGATAAGGGTCAGCCCCAGCATTTT. Its translation is CATSRDRATDKGQPQHF.

The chain has TRBV11-2 and TRBJ2-4, with 8 positions matching TRBD1. V shed 4 bases and J 7 bases; nucleotides not matched to a gene: 6. CDR1 and CDR2 from the germline V gene are SGHAT and FQNNGV. The CDR3 loop spans 14 amino acids. The CDR3 sequence: CASSSGTGSNIQYF. The CDR3 DNA reads TGTGCCAGCAGCTCCGGGACAGGATCGAACATTCAGTACTTC.

This chain connects TRBV4-1 to TRBJ2-7, with D perhaps assigned TRBD1 or TRBD2 (5 bases each). V was shortened by 0 bases and J by 0 bases, with 15 bases between the two germline ends. The CDR3 consists of 17 residues. The germline V gene encodes CDR1 MGHRA and CDR2 YSYEKL. The CDR3 spells CASSQDWGPLSSYEQYF. DNA for the CDR3: TGCGCCAGCAGCCAAGATTGGGGACCTTTAAGCTCCTACGAGCAGTACTTC.

The chain links TRBV5-1 to TRBJ1-1; D not resolved. The length of the CDR3 is 13 residues. V lost 4 bases to trimming and J lost 0 bases, with 7 bases between them. Germline V gene sequence: CDR1 SGHRS, CDR2 YFSETQ. As DNA, the CDR3 is TGCGCCAGCAGCCAAATGATGAACACTGAAGCTTTCTTT. This codes for CASSQMMNTEAFF.

A few counts support this clone. V and J are TRBV4-2 and TRBJ2-2; TRBD1 matches 8 bases. V lost 4 bases and J lost 7; bases outside the gene matches: 11. Germline V gene lookup returns CDR1 LGHNA and CDR2 YNFKEQ. CDR3 length equals 16 residues. The chain's CDR3 is CASSREAQGAGGELFF. In DNA form, the CDR3 reads TGTGCCAGCAGCCGGGAGGCCCAGGGGGCCGGCGGGGAGCTGTTTTTT.

This chain connects TRBV28 to TRBJ1-6; TRBD1 might be the D (6 bases). The germline V and J ends were trimmed by 2 bases and 13 bases, with 15 bases remaining between them. Germline V CDR1 and CDR2: MDHEN, SYDVKM. The CDR3 runs to 14 residues. The CDR3 coding sequence is TGTGCCAGCAGTTTAGGGGGCCCCAAGTCGCCCCTCCACTTT. Translated: CASSLGGPKSPLHF.

This rearrangement joins TRBV6-6 to TRBJ1-2; 8 bases are a match to TRBD1. Unmatched junction bases numbered 6, after V lost 4 bases and J lost 8 bases. The V gene's germline CDR1 is MNHNY and CDR2 SVGAGI (reference sequence). The CDR3 contains 13 residues. CDR3 loop: CASSLTPGGGYTF. The CDR3, as DNA: TGTGCCAGCAGTTTGACCCCAGGGGGCGGCTACACCTTC.

This clone was seen a handful of times. The chain links TRBV6-1 to TRBJ1-2, with no clear D. The CDR3 consists of 13 residues. Trimming took 1 base from V and 7 from J, leaving 10 bases between them. Per the germline V gene, CDR1 is MNHNS and CDR2 is SASEGT. CDR3 sequence: CASSEVRLGGYTF. The DNA of the CDR3 is TGTGCCAGCAGTGAAGTAAGATTGGGTGGCTACACCTTC.

This sequence joins TRBV11-3 and TRBJ2-2; D is possibly TRBD2 (6 bases). CDR3 size: 14 residues. Germline values: CDR1 SGHNT, CDR2 YENEEA. V was clipped by 6 bases and J by 5 bases, with 13 bases between them. CDR3 in DNA: TGTGCCAGCAGGGCATTCGGGGGAACCGGGGAGCTGTTTTTT. Amino acids: CASRAFGGTGELFF. The variable domain in full, with the rest retrieved from reference TRBV11-3 and TRBJ2-2, is EAGVVQSPRYKIIEKKQPVAFWCNPISGHNTLYWYLQNLGQGPELLIRYENEEAVDDSQLPKDRFSAERLKGVDSTLKIQPAELGDSAVYLCASRAFGGTGELFFGEGSRLTVL.

CDR3 nucleotide sequence: TGTGCCAGCAGCAAAGGGGTAAAAGACGGGAGGAAAGGCTACGAGCAGTACTTC. Translating gives CASSKGVKDGRKGYEQYF. The V and J genes are TRBV21-1 and TRBJ2-7; the D segment call TRBD2 is taken from the table without a DNA check. TRBV21-1 is tagged as a pseudogene. The CDR3 runs to 18 residues.